This is a list of T cell receptor beta chains from one sample in a study of cytomegalovirus exposure and HLA in healthy donors. Only in-frame clones appear in the TCRdb table, and some are missing; sequencing was by immunoSEQ multiplex PCR. The sample holds roughly 220,000 clones; 75% are singletons and the top ten take approximately 1.9%. Sequences were obtained from PBMCs. The source is a woman in her thirties in good health and CMV-seronegative. Each CDR3 is given with its conserved first and last residue. D genes are given only for firm matches. Size values are once, few and many counts, or a class for expanded clones, and some rows have none.

. | TRBJ2-1 | TRBV27 | . | CASSPLEETYNEQFF | TGTGCCAGCAGTCCCCTTGAGGAGACTTACAATGAGCAGTTCTTC
. | TRBJ1-2 | TRBV5-1 | . | CASSFQGNYGYTF | TGCGCCAGCAGCTTCCAGGGGAACTATGGCTACACCTTC
TRBD1 | TRBJ1-6 | TRBV19 | . | CASSIQGASSSPLHF | TGTGCCAGTAGTATACAGGGGGCAAGCAGTTCACCCCTCCACTTT
. | TRBJ1-6 | TRBV14 | . | CASSQGVAFNSPLHF | TGTGCCAGCAGCCAAGGGGTAGCTTTTAATTCACCCCTCCACTTT
TRBD1 | TRBJ1-2 | TRBV19 | . | CASSIGMGDSLNYGYTF | TGTGCCAGTAGTATAGGTATGGGGGACAGCCTTAACTATGGCTACACCTTC
. | TRBJ2-3 | TRBV21-1 | few | CASSKGDRLLRDTQYF | TGTGCCAGCAGCAAAGGGGACAGGCTCCTCAGAGATACGCAGTATTTT
. | TRBJ1-2 | TRBV11-2 | . | CASSLVSWGVGYTF | TGTGCCAGCAGCTTAGTAAGCTGGGGGGTAGGCTACACCTTC
. | TRBJ1-2 | TRBV30 | . | CAWSGDGNYGYTF | TGTGCCTGGAGCGGAGACGGAAACTATGGCTACACCTTC
TRBD1 | TRBJ1-6 | TRBV27 | . | CASSYSTGTPLHF | TGTGCCAGCAGTTACTCGACAGGGACACCCCTCCACTTT
. | TRBJ1-2 | TRBV21-1 | . | CASSKRGLFGYTF | TGTGCCAGCAGCAAGCGGGGGCTATTTGGCTACACCTTC
. | TRBJ2-2 | TRBV19 | . | CASSIFGLAGELFF | TGTGCCAGTAGTATATTTGGCCTGGCCGGGGAGCTGTTTTTT
. | TRBJ1-6 | TRBV6-6 | . | CASSDRWRSSPLLF | TGTGCCAGCAGCGACAGGTGGAGGAGTTCACCCCTCCTCTTT
. | TRBJ2-5 | TRBV18 | . | CASSPETLQETQYF | TGTGCCAGCTCACCAGAGACACTTCAAGAGACCCAGTACTTC
TRBD1 | TRBJ2-7 | TRBV19 | . | CASSYRGNSYEQYF | TGTGCCAGTAGTTACAGGGGGAACTCCTACGAGCAGTACTTC
. | TRBJ2-5 | TRBV6-6 | . | CASSYGGEETQYF | TGTGCCAGCAGTTACGGCGGAGAAGAGACCCAGTACTTC
. | TRBJ1-2 | TRBV18 | . | CASSPRGGDGYTF | TGTGCCAGCTCACCCCGGGGAGGTGATGGCTACACCTTC
TRBD1 | TRBJ1-4 | TRBV27 | . | CASSLQGAKGEKLFF | TGTGCCAGCAGTTTACAGGGGGCGAAGGGCGAAAAACTGTTTTTT
TRBD1 | TRBJ1-1 | TRBV19 | . | CARRRAGGLNTEAFF | TGTGCCAGAAGAAGGGCAGGGGGACTGAACACTGAAGCTTTCTTT
. | TRBJ2-5 | TRBV7-8 | . | CASSLSGGETQYF | TGTGCCAGCAGCTTATCCGGAGGAGAGACCCAGTACTTC
. | TRBJ2-3 | TRBV30 | . | CACGGRGTDTQYF | TGTGCCTGTGGAGGACGGGGCACAGATACGCAGTATTTT
. | TRBJ1-2 | TRBV11-1 | . | CASSLGPGEFYGYTF | TGTGCCAGCAGCTTAGGACCCGGGGAGTTCTATGGCTACACCTTC
. | TRBJ2-1 | TRBV11-2 | . | CASSLGLPLYNEQFF | TGTGCCAGCAGCTTAGGACTACCTCTCTACAATGAGCAGTTCTTC
. | TRBJ2-5 | TRBV4-1 | . | CASSEPEGGALQETQYF | TGCGCCAGCAGCGAACCGGAGGGGGGGGCACTCCAAGAGACCCAGTACTTC
TRBD2 | TRBJ2-7 | TRBV28 | . | CASSFSRWVLAERYEQYF | TGTGCCAGCAGTTTTAGCCGATGGGTCCTAGCGGAGAGGTACGAGCAGTACTTC
TRBD2 | TRBJ2-5 | TRBV2 | . | CASTTSGGETQYF | TGTGCCAGCACTACTAGCGGGGGGGAGACCCAGTACTTC
. | TRBJ1-2 | TRBV10-3 | . | CAISVSTASGVNYGYTF | TGTGCCATCAGTGTGTCAACGGCATCTGGAGTAAACTATGGCTACACCTTC
TRBD1 | TRBJ1-6 | TRBV30 | . | CAWSKEGGNSPLHF | TGTGCCTGGAGTAAAGAAGGGGGCAATTCACCCCTCCACTTT
. | TRBJ2-3 | TRBV30 | once | CAAASVSTDTQYF | TGTGCCGCCGCTAGCGTAAGCACAGATACGCAGTATTTT
. | TRBJ1-1 | TRBV11-3 | . | CASSLPGRGTEAFF | TGTGCCAGCAGCCTACCGGGGAGGGGCACTGAAGCTTTCTTT
TRBD2 | TRBJ2-1 | TRBV29-1 | . | CSVLGTSGYNEQFF | TGCAGCGTTCTCGGGACTAGCGGCTACAATGAGCAGTTCTTC
TRBD2 | TRBJ2-3 | TRBV7-2 | . | CASSSTGTSGGFTDTQYF | TGTGCCAGCAGCTCAACCGGGACTAGCGGGGGTTTCACAGATACGCAGTATTTT
. | TRBJ2-3 | TRBV6-1 | once | CASSEWGKTDTQYF | TGTGCCAGCAGTGAATGGGGCAAAACAGATACGCAGTATTTT
TRBD2 | TRBJ2-5 | TRBV19 | . | CASSIGLAGVGIETQYF | TGTGCCAGTAGTATCGGACTAGCGGGAGTTGGTATAGAGACCCAGTACTTC
TRBD1 | TRBJ2-4 | TRBV13 | . | CASSGRNGQGAAKNIQYF | TGTGCCAGCAGCGGCCGGAATGGGCAGGGGGCGGCCAAAAACATTCAGTACTTC
. | TRBJ2-3 | TRBV9 | . | CASSDQGIGTDTQYF | TGTGCCAGCAGCGACCAGGGAATAGGAACAGATACGCAGTATTTT
TRBD1 | TRBJ2-3 | TRBV25-1 | . | CASTRGGDTQYF | TGTGCCAGCACCCGAGGGGGCGATACGCAGTATTTT
. | TRBJ2-5 | TRBV29-1 | . | CSVEGGGALGQETQYF | TGCAGCGTTGAAGGTGGGGGGGCTTTGGGCCAAGAGACCCAGTACTTC
TRBD2 | TRBJ2-7 | TRBV5-1 | . | CASSPLAGVGEQYF | TGCGCCAGCAGCCCCCTAGCGGGAGTGGGCGAGCAGTACTTC
. | TRBJ1-1 | TRBV30 | . | CASGNQGTEAFF | TGTGCCTCCGGAAACCAGGGCACTGAAGCTTTCTTT
. | TRBJ1-2 | TRBV28 | . | CASSSNSYGYTF | TGTGCCAGCAGTTCCAACAGCTATGGCTACACCTTC
TRBD2 | TRBJ2-1 | TRBV7-8 | . | CASSLAPAGAYNEQFF | TGTGCCAGCAGCTTAGCTCCAGCGGGAGCCTACAATGAGCAGTTCTTC
. | TRBJ1-1 | TRBV19 | . | CASSSRQPNTEAFF | TGTGCCAGTAGTAGCCGACAGCCGAACACTGAAGCTTTCTTT
TRBD2 | TRBJ2-2 | TRBV6-1 | . | CASSLAGGYTGELFF | TGTGCCAGCAGTTTAGCGGGGGGTTACACCGGGGAGCTGTTTTTT
TRBD1 | TRBJ2-7 | TRBV10-3 | few | CAISSGGDRGWYEQYF | TGTGCCATCAGCTCGGGGGGGGACAGGGGGTGGTACGAGCAGTACTTC
TRBD2 | TRBJ2-3 | TRBV5-8 | . | CASSAGLAGGVGTDTQYF | TGTGCCAGCAGCGCGGGACTAGCGGGAGGGGTTGGCACAGATACGCAGTATTTT
. | TRBJ2-7 | TRBV2 | . | CASSGTSPAQYF | TGTGCCAGCAGTGGAACTAGCCCGGCGCAGTACTTC
. | TRBJ2-5 | TRBV15 | . | CATSRDRAASRETQYF | TGTGCCACCAGCAGAGACAGGGCCGCCTCCAGAGAGACCCAGTACTTC
TRBD1 | TRBJ2-1 | TRBV4-2 | . | CASSQVPGGSYNEQFF | TGTGCCAGCAGCCAAGTCCCAGGGGGCTCCTACAATGAGCAGTTCTTC